The following is a TCR beta chain sequence with its context. How the authors handled the data: Cell counts per sample came from amplifying reference gene primers. The repertoire was sequenced with immunoSEQ multiplex PCR; TCRdb's copy has only in-frame clones and lacks some. V and J calls and clone size are copied from that table; D and trimming were computed from the DNA. The repertoire holds 90,000 or so clones, roughly nine tenths seen once, with about 1.8% in the top ten. The germline V gene has CDR1 LNHNV and CDR2 YYDKDF (reference sequence). The CDR3 sequence is 14 residues long. Trimming shortened V by 6 bases and J by 4 bases, and 15 bases separated the two germline ends. The record originates from a study of blood T cell repertoires in COVID-19. On the study more broadly: Samples came from the United States, Italy and Spain, spanning acute and convalescent COVID-19. Nucleic acid was either cDNA or gDNA, and it came from T cells, B-cell-depleted T cells, or PBMCs.

Source material: peripheral blood. The clonotype was recovered from a human donor with active COVID-19. The donor label of this sample is uncertain. V is TRBV15 and J is TRBJ2-5; D is perhaps TRBD1 (6 bases). CDR3 sequence reads: CATSPTGWGETQYF. The CDR3, as DNA: TGTGCCACCAGTCCCACAGGGTGGGGAGAGACCCAGTACTTC.